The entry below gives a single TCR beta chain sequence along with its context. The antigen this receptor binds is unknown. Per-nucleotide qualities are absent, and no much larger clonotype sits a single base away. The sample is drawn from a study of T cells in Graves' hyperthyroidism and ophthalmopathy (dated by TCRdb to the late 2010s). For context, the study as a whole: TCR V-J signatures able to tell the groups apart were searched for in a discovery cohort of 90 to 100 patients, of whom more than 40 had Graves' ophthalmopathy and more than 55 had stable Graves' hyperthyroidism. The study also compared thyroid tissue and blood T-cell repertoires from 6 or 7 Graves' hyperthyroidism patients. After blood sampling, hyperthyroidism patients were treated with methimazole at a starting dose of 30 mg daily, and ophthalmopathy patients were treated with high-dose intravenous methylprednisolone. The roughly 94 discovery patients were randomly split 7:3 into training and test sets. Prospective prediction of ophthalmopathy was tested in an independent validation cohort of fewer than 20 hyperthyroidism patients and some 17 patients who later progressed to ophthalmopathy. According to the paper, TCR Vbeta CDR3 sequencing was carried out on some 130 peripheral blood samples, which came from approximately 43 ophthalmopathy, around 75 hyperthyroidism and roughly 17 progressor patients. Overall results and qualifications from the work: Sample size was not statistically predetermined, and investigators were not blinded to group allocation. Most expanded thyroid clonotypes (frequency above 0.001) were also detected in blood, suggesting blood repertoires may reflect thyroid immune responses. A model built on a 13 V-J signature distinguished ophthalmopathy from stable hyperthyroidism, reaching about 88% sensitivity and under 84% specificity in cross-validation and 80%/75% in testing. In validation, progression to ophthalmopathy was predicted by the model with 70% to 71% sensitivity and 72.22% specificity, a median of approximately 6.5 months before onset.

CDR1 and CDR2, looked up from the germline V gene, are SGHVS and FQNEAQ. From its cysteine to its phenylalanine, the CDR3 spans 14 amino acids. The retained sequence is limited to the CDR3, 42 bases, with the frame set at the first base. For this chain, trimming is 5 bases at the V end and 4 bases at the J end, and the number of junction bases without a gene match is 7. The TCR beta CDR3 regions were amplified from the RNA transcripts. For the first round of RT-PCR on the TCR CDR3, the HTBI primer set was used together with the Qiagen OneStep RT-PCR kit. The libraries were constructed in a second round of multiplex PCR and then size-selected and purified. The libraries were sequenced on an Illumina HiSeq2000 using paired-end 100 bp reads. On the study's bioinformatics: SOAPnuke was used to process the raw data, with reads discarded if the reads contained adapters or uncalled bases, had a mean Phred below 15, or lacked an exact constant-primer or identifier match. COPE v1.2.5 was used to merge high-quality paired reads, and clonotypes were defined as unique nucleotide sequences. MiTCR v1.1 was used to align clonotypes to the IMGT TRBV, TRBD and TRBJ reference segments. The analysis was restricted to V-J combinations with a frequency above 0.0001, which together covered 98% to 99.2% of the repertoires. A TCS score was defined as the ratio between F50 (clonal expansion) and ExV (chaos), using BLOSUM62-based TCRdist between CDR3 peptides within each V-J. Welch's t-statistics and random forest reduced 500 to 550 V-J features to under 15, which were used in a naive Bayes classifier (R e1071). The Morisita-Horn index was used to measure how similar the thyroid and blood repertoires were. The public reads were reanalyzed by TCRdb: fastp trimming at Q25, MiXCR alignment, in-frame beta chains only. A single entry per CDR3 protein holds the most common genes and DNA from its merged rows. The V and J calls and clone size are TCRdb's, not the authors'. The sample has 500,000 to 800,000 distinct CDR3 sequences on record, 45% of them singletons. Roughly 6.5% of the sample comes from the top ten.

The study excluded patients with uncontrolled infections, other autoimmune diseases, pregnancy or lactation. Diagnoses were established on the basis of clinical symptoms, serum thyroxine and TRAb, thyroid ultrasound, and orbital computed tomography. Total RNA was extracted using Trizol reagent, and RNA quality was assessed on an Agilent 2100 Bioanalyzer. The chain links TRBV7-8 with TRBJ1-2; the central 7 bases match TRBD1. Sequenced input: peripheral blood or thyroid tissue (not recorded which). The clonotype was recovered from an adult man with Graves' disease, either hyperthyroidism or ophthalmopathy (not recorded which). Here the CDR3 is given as CASSPDREIYGYTF. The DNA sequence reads TGTGCCAGCAGCCCAGACAGGGAGATCTATGGCTACACCTTC.